Below are 2 T cell receptor beta chains sequenced from a single sample in a study of T cells after somatic rescue of genetic block. Using immunoSEQ multiplex PCR, the repertoire was profiled, and TCRdb retains in-frame clones only, with some absent. The sample consists of tens of thousands of clones, roughly 96% of them appearing once. Sequencing was performed on peripheral blood mononuclear cells (PBMCs). All receptors come from a child younger than two.

The chain combines TRBV23-1 with TRBJ1-4, with unresolved D. TRBV23-1 carries the ORF label, with uncertain function. The CDR3 covers 12 residues. V lost 6 bases, J lost 3 bases, and 5 bases lay in between. Here the CDR3 DNA reads TGCGCCAGCAGGCTGGCTAATGAAAAACTGTTTTTT. This gives the protein CASRLANEKLFF.

This clone came up a few times. V gene TRBV9 combines with J gene TRBJ2-1; the D is unclear. Germline loops: CDR1 SGDLS, CDR2 YYNGEE. Trimming took off 4 bases at V and 3 bases at J, with 5 bases between the two ends. The CDR3 is 12 amino acids. CDR3 amino acids: CASSLDYNEQFF. The CDR3 region has the DNA TGTGCCAGCAGCCTTGACTACAATGAGCAGTTCTTC. Full variable domain (outside the CDR3, taken from reference TRBV9 and TRBJ2-1): DSGVTQTPKHLITATGQRVTLRCSPRSGDLSVYWYQQSLDQGLQFLIQYYNGEERAKGNILERFSAQQFPDLHSELNLSSLELGDSALYFCASSLDYNEQFFGPGTRLTVL.